One and the same sample provided the 24 T cell receptor beta chains below, sequenced in a study of monozygotic twins with inflammatory bowel disease. TCRdb re-called the 5' RACE reads; every CDR3 protein appears as one record, without DNA. This repertoire includes around 450,000 distinct CDR3 sequences. Material for sequencing was blood. The receptors originated from a human donor with ulcerative colitis or Crohn's disease, or a healthy co-twin of an affected twin (not recorded which).

The chain employs TRBV5-1 and TRBJ2-1; TCRdb lists TRBD2, though no DNA is available to test this call. Per germline, CDR1 SGHRS and CDR2 YFSETQ. The CDR3 has 13 residues. CDR3 sequence reads: CASGTTGGNEQFF. The variable domain in full, completed from reference TRBV5-1 and TRBJ2-1, reads KAGVTQTPRYLIKTRGQQVTLSCSPISGHRSVSWYQQTPGQGLQFLFEYFSETQRNKGNFPGRFSGRQFSNSRSEMNVSTLELGDSALYLCASGTTGGNEQFFGPGTRLTVL.

This chain links TRBV10-2 with TRBJ2-1. Germline V gene lookup returns CDR1 WSHSY and CDR2 SAAADI. This CDR3 region has 13 residues. CDR3 region: CATLGIRSVEQFF.

The chain has TRBV7-3 and TRBJ2-2; TCRdb designates TRBD1, a call that cannot be tested without DNA. From germline, CDR1 is SGHTA and CDR2 FQGTGA. The CDR3 is 15 amino acids. The CDR3 here is CASSSVEVPAGELFF.

The chain has TRBV2 and TRBJ2-5. The CDR3 is made up of 13 amino acids. The germline CDR1 and CDR2 sequences are SNHLY and FYNNEI. CDR3 residues: CASSETFQETQYF.

CDR3 amino acids: CASSFGRDGVPLHF. The chain carries TRBV11-2 and TRBJ1-6; TCRdb calls TRBD1, which cannot be checked without DNA. From germline, CDR1 is SGHAT and CDR2 FQNNGV. The CDR3 consists of 14 residues.

The chain couples TRBV2 to TRBJ1-1. The CDR3 contains 13 residues. CDR1 and CDR2 (germline): SNHLY, FYNNEI. The CDR3 protein is CASSGRENTEAFF.

V usage is TRBV7-6 and J usage is TRBJ2-2; TCRdb's D gene call, TRBD2, goes unchecked for lack of DNA. This CDR3 has 16 residues. Per the germline V gene, CDR1 is SGHVS and CDR2 is FNYEAQ. CDR3 protein: CASSLPTSGSYGELFF.

The chain is built from TRBV7-9 and TRBJ1-4; there is no DNA to check the TCRdb D call of TRBD1. The CDR3 extends over 15 amino acids. Per germline, CDR1 SEHNR and CDR2 FQNEAQ (reference sequence). CDR3 amino acids: CASNRSGAVNEKLFF.

This chain links TRBV5-1 with TRBJ2-7; TCRdb proposes TRBD1, but this gene call is untestable without DNA. In germline, CDR1 is SGHRS, CDR2 YFSETQ. The CDR3 sequence is 13 residues long. The CDR3 loop is CASSFSGAYEQYF.

The chain has TRBV7-9 and TRBJ2-7; the TCRdb D gene call, TRBD1, has no DNA to confirm it. CDR1 is SEHNR and CDR2 is FQNEAQ in the germline V gene (reference sequence). The CDR3 has 16 amino acids. CDR3 protein: CASSPAPRDGSYEQYF.

The V call is TRBV12-3 or TRBV12-4, the J call TRBJ1-2. The CDR3 contains 15 residues. Here the CDR3 reads CASSLSDFGDYGYTF.

The genes are TRBV30 and TRBJ2-5. This CDR3 has 11 amino acids. Germline loops: CDR1 GTSNPN, CDR2 SVGIG (reference sequence). CDR3 amino acids: CAWRAGQTQYF.

This chain uses TRBV5-1 with TRBJ1-6. Germline V gene lookup returns CDR1 SGHRS and CDR2 YFSETQ. The CDR3 is 15 amino acids. CDR3 amino acids: CASSLQNSYNSPLHF.

V and J are TRBV5-5 and TRBJ2-6; TCRdb picks TRBD2, but there is no DNA to check that call. Looked up from germline, CDR1 is SGHKS and CDR2 is YYEKEE (reference sequence). The CDR3 contains 17 residues. The CDR3 sequence is CASSLELSGPGANVLTF.

The V call is TRBV6-1, the J call TRBJ1-3; TCRdb's D call of TRBD1 is untestable without DNA. The CDR3 consists of 15 residues. The germline V gene encodes CDR1 MNHNS and CDR2 SASEGT. The CDR3 here is CASSPGGLGGNTIYF.

This sequence joins TRBV20-1 and TRBJ2-7; TCRdb proposes TRBD2, but this gene call is untestable without DNA. Germline V CDR1 and CDR2: DFQATT, SNEGSKA (reference sequence). This CDR3 has 15 amino acids. Here the CDR3 reads CSASGSGGYTYEQYF.

This chain joins TRBV5-5 and TRBJ1-2. The length of the CDR3 is 14 residues. Germline CDR1 is SGHKS and CDR2 is YYEKEE (reference sequence). CDR3 region: CASSLSGLYYGYTF.

The V gene is TRBV15, the J gene TRBJ2-7; TCRdb outputs TRBD1, but without DNA this stays unchecked. CDR1 LNHNV and CDR2 YYDKDF come from the germline V gene (reference sequence). This CDR3 contains 16 residues. CDR3 in amino acids: CATSRDRGQGPYEQYF.

The J gene is TRBJ2-3, the V gene TRBV11-3; TCRdb's D call of TRBD1 is untestable without DNA. This CDR3 contains 13 residues. Germline CDR1 and CDR2: SGHNT and YENEEA. Here the CDR3 reads CASSLGVKERQYF.

J is TRBJ2-3 and V is TRBV7-2; TCRdb picks TRBD2, but there is no DNA to check that call. The CDR3 has 16 residues. The germline V gene has CDR1 SGHTA and CDR2 FQGNSA. The CDR3 protein is CASSLAQLAGGDTQYF.

CDR3 protein: CASSKGLAGGLSSYNEQFF. The chain joins TRBV4-2 to TRBJ2-1; TCRdb picks TRBD2, but there is no DNA to check that call. CDR3 length equals 19 residues. The germline V gene has CDR1 LGHNA and CDR2 YNFKEQ.

The chain carries TRBV28 and TRBJ2-3. From germline, CDR1 is MDHEN and CDR2 SYDVKM. The CDR3 is made up of 12 amino acids. The CDR3 sequence is CASGSLTDTQYF.

CDR3 loop: CASRRGRMAFF. This sequence joins TRBV28 and TRBJ1-1. From germline, CDR1 is MDHEN and CDR2 SYDVKM. The CDR3 extends over 11 amino acids. Using reference TRBV28 and TRBJ1-1 for the parts outside the CDR3, the full variable domain is DVKVTQSSRYLVKRTGEKVFLECVQDMDHENMFWYRQDPGLGLRLIYFSYDVKMKEKGDIPEGYSVSREKKERFSLILESASTNQTSMYLCASRRGRMAFFGQGTRLTVV.

The chain combines TRBV5-1 with TRBJ1-1; TCRdb's D call, TRBD1, is unchecked because there is no DNA. The CDR3 loop spans 13 amino acids. In germline, CDR1 is SGHRS, CDR2 YFSETQ. The CDR3 loop is CASMRGANTEAFF.